Listed below are T cell receptor beta chains from one sample, sequenced in a study of PD-L1 blockade in urothelial cancer. Sequencing used immunoSEQ multiplex PCR; TCRdb keeps in-frame clones, though not all of them. The table lists fewer than 55,000 clones, roughly four fifths of them singletons. The starting material was PBMCs, obtained around atezolizumab (anti-PD-L1) treatment. These receptors all stem from a man between 65 and 85 years old with urothelial cancer. The CDR3 runs from the conserved cysteine through the conserved F or W. The D gene is left open where the match is weak.

cdr3_nt,cdr3_aa,v_call,j_call,d_call
TGTGCCAGCATAGCCAAGGACAGGTTTTTCTACGAGCAGTACTTC,CASIAKDRFFYEQYF,TRBV25-1,TRBJ2-7,TRBD1
TGCGCCAGCAGCCCCCAGACTAGCGGGAGGCCAGATACGCAGTATTTT,CASSPQTSGRPDTQYF,TRBV5-1,TRBJ2-3,TRBD2
TGTGCCAGTGGTGGTACAGGGGGCTCCTTCCCCCAGCATTTT,CASGGTGGSFPQHF,TRBV19,TRBJ1-5,TRBD1
TGTGCCAGTAGTATCCGGGGGGCCGGACGCGAAGCTTTCTTT,CASSIRGAGREAFF,TRBV19,TRBJ1-1,NA
TGTGCCAGCAGCCCGATCCAGACAGCGGGGGGATACACCGGGGAGCTGTTTTTT,CASSPIQTAGGYTGELFF,TRBV7-2,TRBJ2-2,TRBD2
TGTGCCAGCAGTTGGGCGGGGACTAGCGGGAGTAATGAGCAGTTCTTC,CASSWAGTSGSNEQFF,TRBV28,TRBJ2-1,TRBD2
TGTGCCAGCAGCACGAGCAGGCTCCGGGAGACCCAGTACTTC,CASSTSRLRETQYF,TRBV7-2,TRBJ2-5,NA
TGCGCCAGCAGCTTGGAGCCAGGGGGGTTGTCCTACGAGCAGTACTTC,CASSLEPGGLSYEQYF,TRBV5-1,TRBJ2-7,NA
TGTGCCAGCAGCCCCCCAATTCGACTGAACCCCTACGAGCAGTACTTC,CASSPPIRLNPYEQYF,TRBV7-9,TRBJ2-7,NA
TGTGCCATCAGTGACTCCGGGGCAGATACGCAGTATTTT,CAISDSGADTQYF,TRBV10-3,TRBJ2-3,NA
TGTGCCAGCAGCCTAGGACAGGCTGGGGCCAACGTCCTGACTTTC,CASSLGQAGANVLTF,TRBV14,TRBJ2-6,TRBD1
TGTGCCAGCAGCGAAGGGAGTCTCAATGAAAAACTGTTTTTT,CASSEGSLNEKLFF,TRBV9,TRBJ1-4,NA
TGTGCCAGCAGTTTACTAGCGGGGGTAACAGATACGCAGTATTTT,CASSLLAGVTDTQYF,TRBV2,TRBJ2-3,TRBD2